Listed here is a single TCR beta chain. Sequencing used immunoSEQ v3. Each library reached 2 million or so read pairs, or about 5-6 million at deep level. TCRdb's table, derived via immunoSEQ multiplex PCR, lists solely in-frame clones and lacks some. The sample lists more than 45,000 clones; around 70% were seen once. V lost 5 bases, J lost 3 bases, and 11 bases lay in between. This CDR3 is built from 15 residues. Germline-derived CDR1 and CDR2 are MNHNS and SASEGT. Time point here: pre-treatment sample, taken before nivolumab and TIL therapy. Patients were adults with stage 4 NSCLC. The sample comes from a study of TIL therapy for anti-PD-1-resistant metastatic lung cancer. Study details: Most patients had lung adenocarcinoma; a few tumors were EGFR-mutant, two ALK-rearranged; half smoked currently or formerly. Median tumor mutation burden was under 1.9 mutations per megabase.

The sequence was collected from a person aged 25-79 years with non-small cell lung cancer. Specimen: blood, collected at baseline. The chain uses TRBV6-1 and TRBJ1-6; D is uncertain. Here the CDR3 reads CASSRAGGYNSPLHF. CDR3 bases: TGTGCCAGCAGTAGGGCAGGAGGCTATAATTCACCCCTCCACTTT.